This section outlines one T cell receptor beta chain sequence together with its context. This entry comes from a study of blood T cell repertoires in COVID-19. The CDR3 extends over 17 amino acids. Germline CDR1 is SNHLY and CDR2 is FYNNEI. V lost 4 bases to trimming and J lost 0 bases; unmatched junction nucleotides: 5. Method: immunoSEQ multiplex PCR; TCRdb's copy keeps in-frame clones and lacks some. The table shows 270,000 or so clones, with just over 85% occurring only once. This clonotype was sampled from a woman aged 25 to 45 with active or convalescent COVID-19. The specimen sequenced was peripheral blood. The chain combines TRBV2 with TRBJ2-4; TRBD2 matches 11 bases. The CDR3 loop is CASSAASGGIAKNIQYF. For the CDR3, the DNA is TGTGCCAGCAGTGCGGCTAGCGGGGGGATAGCCAAAAACATTCAGTACTTC.